The rows below give T cell receptor beta chains drawn from one sample of a study of blood T cell repertoires in COVID-19. Repertoires were generated with immunoSEQ multiplex PCR, while TCRdb's copy carries only in-frame clones and drops some. This sample yields some 240,000 clones, of which roughly 76% are seen a single time; around 7.2% belongs to the top ten. The sample comprised peripheral blood. Receptors were obtained from a woman aged 80 or over with COVID-19, enrolled during active disease. CDR3s include the opening cysteine and the closing phenylalanine or tryptophan. A D gene is named only where the DNA matches it firmly. Expanded clones are given a class, and other clones once, few, many or no size at all.

J: TRBJ2-3; size: once; V: TRBV4-2; D: -; DNA: TGTGCCAGCAGCCATCCACTGGGGGGAGATACGCAGTATTTT; CDR3: CASSHPLGGDTQYF
J: TRBJ2-5; size: -; V: TRBV18; D: -; DNA: TGTGCCAGCTCACCAAGTAGGATCGTCAGGGCTGCTCAAGAGACCCAGTACTTC; CDR3: CASSPSRIVRAAQETQYF
J: TRBJ1-1; size: -; V: TRBV5-1; D: TRBD1; DNA: TGCGCCAGCAGCCATCAGGGGGCCACTGAAGCTTTCTTT; CDR3: CASSHQGATEAFF
J: TRBJ2-2; size: -; V: TRBV3-1/TRBV3-2; D: TRBD2; DNA: TGTGCCAGCAGCCAAGATAGGGGACTAGCGGGGAGTACCGGGGAGCTGTTTTTT; CDR3: CASSQDRGLAGSTGELFF
J: TRBJ2-7; size: -; V: TRBV6-6; D: -; DNA: TGTGCCAGCAGTTCGACTCTCTCCCCTTACGAGCAGTACTTC; CDR3: CASSSTLSPYEQYF
J: TRBJ1-1; size: -; V: TRBV10-3; D: -; DNA: TGTGCCATCAGTGAGGCAGGGAGGAGTACTGAAGCTTTCTTT; CDR3: CAISEAGRSTEAFF
J: TRBJ2-2; size: -; V: TRBV2; D: -; DNA: TGTGCCAGCAGTGGGGCTCTCCCCGGGGAGCTGTTTTTT; CDR3: CASSGALPGELFF
J: TRBJ2-7; size: -; V: TRBV6-5; D: TRBD1; DNA: TGTGCCAGCAGGGAGGGACAGGGATACGAGCAGTACTTC; CDR3: CASREGQGYEQYF
J: TRBJ2-1; size: -; V: TRBV11-3; D: -; DNA: TGTGCCAGCAGCTTAGATCGGGACAATGAGCAGTTCTTC; CDR3: CASSLDRDNEQFF
J: TRBJ2-5; size: -; V: TRBV5-1; D: TRBD2; DNA: TGCGCCAGCAACACACTAGCGGCGGAAGAGACCCAGTACTTC; CDR3: CASNTLAAEETQYF
J: TRBJ1-5; size: -; V: TRBV6-1; D: TRBD1; DNA: TGTGCCAGCAGTGCGCGGGGACAGGGATCCAATCAGCCCCAGCATTTT; CDR3: CASSARGQGSNQPQHF
J: TRBJ2-5; size: few; V: TRBV11-3; D: TRBD2; DNA: TGTGCCAGCAGTATTAGCGGGAGTGAGACCCAGTACTTC; CDR3: CASSISGSETQYF
J: TRBJ2-4; size: -; V: TRBV5-4; D: -; DNA: TGTGCCAGCAGCTTGCAGGGGGCCAAAAACATTCAGTACTTC; CDR3: CASSLQGAKNIQYF
J: TRBJ2-1; size: -; V: TRBV29-1; D: TRBD2; DNA: TGCAGCTCCCGCGAACTAGCGGGATCCTACAATGAGCAGTTCTTC; CDR3: CSSRELAGSYNEQFF
J: TRBJ2-7; size: -; V: TRBV6-2/TRBV6-3; D: TRBD1; DNA: TGTGCCAGCAGTTACGATGGGACAGGGAATGGCGAGCAGTACTTC; CDR3: CASSYDGTGNGEQYF
J: TRBJ2-3; size: -; V: TRBV7-8; D: -; DNA: TGTGCCAGCAGGAAGCTCAGGGGCATGGAGACAGATACGCAGTATTTT; CDR3: CASRKLRGMETDTQYF
J: TRBJ2-5; size: -; V: TRBV7-2; D: TRBD2; DNA: TGTGCCAGCAGCTCCCTGGGGGGGAGAGAGACCCAGTACTTC; CDR3: CASSSLGGRETQYF
J: TRBJ1-1; size: -; V: TRBV5-4; D: -; DNA: TGTGCCAGCAGCTTGGCGATGACAGCGAACACTGAAGCTTTCTTT; CDR3: CASSLAMTANTEAFF
J: TRBJ2-3; size: -; V: TRBV9; D: TRBD2; DNA: TGTGCCAGCAGCGTAGGACTAGCGGGAGCAGATACGCAGTATTTT; CDR3: CASSVGLAGADTQYF
J: TRBJ2-1; size: -; V: TRBV21-1; D: -; DNA: TGTGCCAGCAGCAAAGTCGGAGGGGATGAGCAGTTCTTC; CDR3: CASSKVGGDEQFF
J: TRBJ1-3; size: -; V: TRBV7-9; D: -; DNA: TGTGCCAGCAGCGAGTTCAGGGTGGGAGGAAACACCATATATTTT; CDR3: CASSEFRVGGNTIYF
J: TRBJ2-4; size: -; V: TRBV4-2; D: -; DNA: TGTGCCAGCAGCCAAGAGCGAGGTTCAAACATTCAGTACTTC; CDR3: CASSQERGSNIQYF